A single sample gave rise to the 6 T cell receptor beta chains below, sequenced in a study of regulatory T cells in long-lasting Graves disease (TCRdb year 2021). Libraries came from multiplex PCR. Sequencing used an Illumina HiSeq 4000. iRepertoire HTBI primers and Arm-PCR amplification of CDR3 regions were used to construct TCR beta libraries. Through fastp at Q25 and MiXCR, TCRdb rebuilt clones from the public reads, retaining in-frame beta chains. Every CDR3 protein is listed once, alongside the most common genes and DNA of its rows. Recorded for this sample are about 430,000 distinct CDR3 sequences; approximately 15% of them occurred a single time. Jointly, the top ten make up approximately 7.6% of the sample. According to the study, the label for this sample's time point signals: newly diagnosed GD, antithyroid drugs for less than 3 months. For both TCR sequencing and RNA sequencing, RNA was extracted from PBMCs using TRIzol.

This same sample was also part of a study on T cells in Graves' hyperthyroidism and ophthalmopathy.

The material was peripheral blood mononuclear cells (PBMCs), obtained at new diagnosis, from a patient treated with antithyroid drugs. All receptors derive from a woman between 35 and 50 years old with Graves disease. Donor details come from another sample of the same person, matched by shared clones.

Written as DNA, the CDR3 is TGTGCCAGCAGTTACTCGACCTACGAGCAGTACTTC. This sequence encodes CASSYSTYEQYF. This chain connects TRBV6-2 or TRBV6-3 to TRBJ2-7, with D unclear. The V gene's germline CDR1 is MNHEY and CDR2 SVGEGT. This CDR3 has 12 amino acids. V shed 0 bases and J shed 2 bases, with 2 bases lying between them.

The J gene is TRBJ1-1, the V gene TRBV3-1; D unresolved. Germline assignment: CDR1 LGHDT and CDR2 YNNKEL (reference sequence). The CDR3 contains 16 residues. The ends were cut back, 3 bases at V and 1 base at J, with 15 bases in the middle. CDR3 coding DNA: TGTGCCAGCAGCCATGATCCCGGAGTCGCGAACACTGAAGCTTTCTTT. As protein: CASSHDPGVANTEAFF.

The sample holds a few counts of this clonotype. The chain combines TRBV13 with TRBJ2-1, with TRBD2 identical over 11 bases. Germline trimming cut 2 bases from V and 9 bases from J; bases unmatched to any gene: 3. Germline loops: CDR1 PRHDT, CDR2 FYEKMQ (reference sequence). The CDR3 runs to 14 residues. CDR3 DNA: TGTGCCAGCAGCTTATTCACTAGCGGGGGTGAGCAGTTCTTC. Translated: CASSLFTSGGEQFF.

V gene TRBV18 combines with J gene TRBJ1-5, with a weak D call TRBD1 (5 bases). This CDR3 region has 14 residues. The germline gives CDR1 KGHSH, CDR2 LQKENI. The ends were cut back, 6 bases at V and 5 bases at J, with 14 bases in the middle. The CDR3: CASSYAGFDQPQHF. The CDR3 nucleotides are TGTGCCAGCTCGTATGCAGGGTTTGATCAGCCCCAGCATTTT.

This clonotype has just a few counts. This chain links TRBV7-9 with TRBJ2-7, with a weak D call TRBD1 (6 bases). CDR3 length equals 14 residues. The V gene lost 3 bases and the J gene lost 5 bases, with 14 bases spanning the gap. Germline V gives CDR1 SEHNR, CDR2 FQNEAQ (reference sequence). CDR3 in amino acids: CASSFPDRSDEQYF. As DNA, the CDR3 is TGTGCCAGCAGCTTCCCAGACAGGAGCGACGAGCAGTACTTC.

At least ten counts were recorded for this clonotype. V gene TRBV5-1 combines with J gene TRBJ1-6, with 7 nucleotides matching TRBD1. J gave up 11 bases and V 0 bases, and 8 bases lay outside the gene matches. This CDR3 region has 15 residues. The germline V gene encodes CDR1 SGHRS and CDR2 YFSETQ. CDR3 amino acids: CASSLEGAGTAPLHF. CDR3 DNA sequence: TGCGCCAGCAGCTTGGAGGGGGCAGGGACGGCACCCCTCCACTTT.